At least ten counts were recorded for the clone carrying this T cell receptor beta chain. Its antigen remains unidentified. Libraries of TCR beta came from iRepertoire HTBI primers plus Arm-PCR of CDR3 regions. One entry per CDR3 protein results from TCRdb running MiXCR on the multiplex PCR reads. This repertoire shows 300,000 to 350,000 distinct CDR3 sequences, 20% found once; its top ten account for 25% to 35%. The entry originates in a study of regulatory T cells in long-lasting Graves disease. General study results and limits: Persistent disease samples used TRBV28, TRBJ1-2 and TRBJ2-5 preferentially. Shared public clonotypes totalled 2,741 in persistent patients, compared with about 990 in new patients.

Time point: persistent/refractory GD, antithyroid drugs over 5 years with positive TRAb. The authors made the TCR library using RNA they extracted from PBMCs. Peripheral blood, about 9 milliliters of it, was drawn into EDTA tubes. Trimming shortened V by 0 bases and J by 4 bases, and 9 bases separated the two germline ends. The germline V gene has CDR1 MNHEY and CDR2 SMNVEV (reference sequence). This CDR3 has 14 residues. This sample comprised peripheral blood mononuclear cells (PBMCs), obtained when the disease was refractory, from a patient treated with antithyroid drugs. The chain couples TRBV27 to TRBJ1-2; D gene ambiguous. The clonotype was recovered from a female donor with Graves disease. CDR3 DNA: TGTGCCAGCAGTTTATCGCCGGTGATCTATGGCTACACCTTC. It specifies CASSLSPVIYGYTF.